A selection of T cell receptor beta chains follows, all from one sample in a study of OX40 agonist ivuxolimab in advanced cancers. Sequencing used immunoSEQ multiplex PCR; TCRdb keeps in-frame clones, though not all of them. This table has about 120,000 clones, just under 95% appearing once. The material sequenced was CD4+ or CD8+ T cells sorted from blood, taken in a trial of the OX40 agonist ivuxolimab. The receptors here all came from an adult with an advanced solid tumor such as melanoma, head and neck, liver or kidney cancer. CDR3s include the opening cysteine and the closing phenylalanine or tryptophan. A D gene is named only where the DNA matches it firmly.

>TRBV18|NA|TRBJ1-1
CASSPGVMNTEAFF
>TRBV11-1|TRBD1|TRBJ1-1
CASSQRTGRPNTEAFF
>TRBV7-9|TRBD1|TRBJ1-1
CASSLATGVTEAFF
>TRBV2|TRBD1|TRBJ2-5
CARTGQSQETQYF
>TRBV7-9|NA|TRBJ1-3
CASTQISGNTIYF
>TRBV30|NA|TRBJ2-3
CAWSPGPGSTDTQYF
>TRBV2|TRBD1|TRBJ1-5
CASSREGQGNQPQHF
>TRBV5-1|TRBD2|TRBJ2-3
CASSLAKTSGSEYTQYF
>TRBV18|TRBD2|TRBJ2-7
CASSPRPGGSYEQYF
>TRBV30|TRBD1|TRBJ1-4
CAWSVAGGNEKLFF
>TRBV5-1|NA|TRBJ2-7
CASGPYPGDYEQYF
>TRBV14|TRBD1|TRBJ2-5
CASAIQGALGTQYF
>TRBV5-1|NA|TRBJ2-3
CASSSSGRSSTDTQYF
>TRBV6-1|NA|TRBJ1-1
CASRGQTLEAFF
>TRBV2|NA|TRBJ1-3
CASSESPSGALSSSGNTIYF
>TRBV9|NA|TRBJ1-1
CASSEGGGTEAFF
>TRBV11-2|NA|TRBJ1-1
CASSLDLSMNTEAFF
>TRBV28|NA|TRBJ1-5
CASRPINQPQHF
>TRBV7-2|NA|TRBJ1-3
CASSSIRGNTIYF
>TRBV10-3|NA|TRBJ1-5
CAISDDGGNQPQHF
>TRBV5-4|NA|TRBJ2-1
CASSLRGAGEQFF
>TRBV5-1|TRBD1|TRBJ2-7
CASSLLSGTANEQYF
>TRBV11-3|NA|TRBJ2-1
CASSSPSGREGEQFF
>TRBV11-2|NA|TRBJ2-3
CASSRPRGRTDTQYF
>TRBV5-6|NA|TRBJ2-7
CASSPVRGRGRIGYEQYF
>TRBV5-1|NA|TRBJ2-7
CASSLVAGQEEQYF
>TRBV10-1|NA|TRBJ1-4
CASSDPGAAEKLFF
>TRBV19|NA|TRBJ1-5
CASSISDSNQPQHF